A single TCR beta chain is shown here with its context. Its antigen is not known. This specimen comes from a study of cytomegalovirus exposure and HLA in healthy donors. Findings and caveats of the study: A later analysis showed TCR association rates differing by HLA locus, peaking at DRB1 and lowest at HLA-C. TCR beta chains numbering some 160 were designated cytomegalovirus-associated. By a later analysis, the bulk of CMV-associated TCR beta chains appeared HLA-restricted. In a later analysis, V- and J-gene trimming of beta chains associated with a DCLRE1C missense variant, replicated independently.

A multiplex PCR was run with 60 Vbeta primers and 13 Jbeta primers. Sequenced by immunoSEQ multiplex PCR; TCRdb stores in-frame clones only, minus some. The sample yields about 99,000 clones, over 65% seen once. The CDR3 contains 17 residues. Trimming at V came to 4 bases and at J to 6 bases, leaving 15 bases not matched to a gene. Germline V gene data show CDR1 as SGHAT and CDR2 as FQNNGV. Sequenced sample: PBMCs. The chain combines TRBV11-2 with TRBJ2-4; 7 bases agree with TRBD1. The receptor's source is a man aged 35-49 years in good health and CMV-seronegative. The CDR3 sequence is CASSSRQGVSPGNIQYF. The CDR3 nucleotides read TGTGCCAGCAGCTCCCGACAGGGCGTCTCCCCGGGAAACATTCAGTACTTC.